The rows below give T cell receptor beta chains drawn from one sample of a study of shared clonotypes between healthy human individuals. This table comes from immunoSEQ multiplex PCR, and its TCRdb copy is limited to in-frame clones, with some not included. Among approximately 350,000 clones listed, around 72% were seen once. Material: memory CD4+ T cells sorted from blood. These receptor sequences come from a man aged 25-40 years in good health. The CDR3 runs from the conserved cysteine through the conserved F or W. The D gene is left open where the match is weak. The size field is filled for only some rows; it gives once, few, many or a size class.

CDR3nt,CDR3aa,abundance,v_gene,len,j_gene,d_gene
TGTGCCAGCAGTTTACGAGCGTCCTCCTACAATGAGCAGTTCTTC,CASSLRASSYNEQFF,NA,TRBV28,15,TRBJ2-1,NA
TGTGCCAGCAGCCCGGGGGGTGCGGGAGGAGAGACCCAGTACTTC,CASSPGGAGGETQYF,once,TRBV5-4,15,TRBJ2-5,TRBD2
TGCGCCAGCAGCTTGGTGGGACAGGGCCACGAGCAGTACTTC,CASSLVGQGHEQYF,NA,TRBV5-1,14,TRBJ2-7,TRBD1
TGTGCCAGTAGTAAGTTCAGCGGGAGTTCAGATACGCAGTATTTT,CASSKFSGSSDTQYF,NA,TRBV19,15,TRBJ2-3,TRBD2
TGTGCCAGCAGCTATCCGTTGAACACTGAAGCTTTCTTT,CASSYPLNTEAFF,NA,TRBV7-9,13,TRBJ1-1,NA
TGTGCCAGCAGTTTCTTGACCATAGGGGGAACAGATACGCAGTATTTT,CASSFLTIGGTDTQYF,NA,TRBV28,16,TRBJ2-3,NA
TGTGCCAGCAGTAGACTAGCGACTACCTACGAGCAGTACTTC,CASSRLATTYEQYF,NA,TRBV6-6,14,TRBJ2-7,TRBD2
TGTGCCATCGGGCAAACCCTGGAGGGAGAGACCCAGTACTTC,CAIGQTLEGETQYF,NA,TRBV10-3,14,TRBJ2-5,NA
TGTGCCAGCAGTTATTTAACTAGCGGGAGACCCGGGGAGCTGTTTTTT,CASSYLTSGRPGELFF,few,TRBV6-5,16,TRBJ2-2,TRBD2
TGTGCCAGCAGCTTGGTAGGGGAGCTGGAGCCCCAGCATTTT,CASSLVGELEPQHF,once,TRBV5-6,14,TRBJ1-5,NA
TGTGCCAGCAGTGGACCACTCACCGGGGAGCTGTTTTTT,CASSGPLTGELFF,NA,TRBV2,13,TRBJ2-2,NA
TGTGCCAGCAGCAGGGGCCTTCTCTCTGGGGCCAACGTCCTGACTTTC,CASSRGLLSGANVLTF,NA,TRBV27,16,TRBJ2-6,NA
TGTGCCTGGGGACTGGGACAGGGTGGAAACGAGCAGTACTTC,CAWGLGQGGNEQYF,once,TRBV30,14,TRBJ2-7,TRBD1
TGTGCCAGCAGTGGGCCCCCTTGGACAGGGTACGATCAGCCCCAGCATTTT,CASSGPPWTGYDQPQHF,NA,TRBV2,17,TRBJ1-5,TRBD1
TGCGCCAGCAGCTTGGACGGACAGCTAAGCACAGATACGCAGTATTTT,CASSLDGQLSTDTQYF,NA,TRBV5-1,16,TRBJ2-3,NA
TGTGCCGCGAGGAGGGACAGGGAGTCCGAGCAGTACTTC,CAARRDRESEQYF,NA,TRBV10-3,13,TRBJ2-7,TRBD1
TGTGCCAGCTCACCACCGGGAGGTTATGAGAATGAGCAGTTCTTC,CASSPPGGYENEQFF,NA,TRBV18,15,TRBJ2-1,NA
TGTGCCAGTACCGAAACGACTGGAAACACCATATATTTT,CASTETTGNTIYF,NA,TRBV19,13,TRBJ1-3,NA
TGTGCCAGCAGTGGTACAGACAACGCTTCTGGGGCCAACGTCCTGACTTTC,CASSGTDNASGANVLTF,few,TRBV2,17,TRBJ2-6,NA
TGTGCCAGCAGGGACACTAGCGGGAGTCGCTACGAGCAGTACTTC,CASRDTSGSRYEQYF,NA,TRBV6-5,15,TRBJ2-7,TRBD2
TGTGCCAGCAGTGAAGGGGCAGGGGTCGGCTCTGGGGCCAACGTCCTGACTTTC,CASSEGAGVGSGANVLTF,NA,TRBV2,18,TRBJ2-6,NA
TGTGCCAGCAGGCTTGGACAGGGGGAGTTCTTC,CASRLGQGEFF,NA,TRBV28,11,TRBJ2-1,TRBD1
TGTGCCAGCAGTGAAATGGGCACCGGGGAGCTGTTTTTT,CASSEMGTGELFF,few,TRBV6-1,13,TRBJ2-2,NA